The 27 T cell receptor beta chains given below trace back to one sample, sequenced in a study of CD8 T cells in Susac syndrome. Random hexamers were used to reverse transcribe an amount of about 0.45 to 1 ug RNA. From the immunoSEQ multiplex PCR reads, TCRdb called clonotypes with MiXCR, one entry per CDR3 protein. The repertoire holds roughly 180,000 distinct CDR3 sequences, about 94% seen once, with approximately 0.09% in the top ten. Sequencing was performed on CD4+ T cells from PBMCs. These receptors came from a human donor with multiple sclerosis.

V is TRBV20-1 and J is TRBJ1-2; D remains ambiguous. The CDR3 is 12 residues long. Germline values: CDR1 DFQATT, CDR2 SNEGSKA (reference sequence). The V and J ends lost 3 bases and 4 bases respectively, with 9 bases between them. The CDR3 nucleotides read TGCAGTGCTAGGGAGGCCCTCTATGGCTACACCTTC. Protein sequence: CSAREALYGYTF.

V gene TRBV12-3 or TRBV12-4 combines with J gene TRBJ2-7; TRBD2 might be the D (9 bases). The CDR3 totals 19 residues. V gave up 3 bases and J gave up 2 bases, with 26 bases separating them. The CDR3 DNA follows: TGTGCCAGCAGTTTTCATCGCAGGGGGCGGGGGGGAGGCACCTACGAGCAGTACTTC. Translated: CASSFHRRGRGGGTYEQYF.

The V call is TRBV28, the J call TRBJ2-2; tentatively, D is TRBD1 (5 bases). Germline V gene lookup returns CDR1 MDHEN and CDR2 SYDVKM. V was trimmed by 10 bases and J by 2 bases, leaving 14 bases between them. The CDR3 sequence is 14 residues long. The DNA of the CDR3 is TGTGCCACCACACGACAGAGTAACACCGGGGAGCTGTTTTTT. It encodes CATTRQSNTGELFF.

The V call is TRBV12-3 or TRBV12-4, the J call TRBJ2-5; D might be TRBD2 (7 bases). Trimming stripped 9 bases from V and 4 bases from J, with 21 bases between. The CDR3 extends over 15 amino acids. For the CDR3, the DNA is TGTGCCAGTACGAAGGGGGGGGGATGGGGAGAGACCCAGTACTTC. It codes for CASTKGGGWGETQYF.

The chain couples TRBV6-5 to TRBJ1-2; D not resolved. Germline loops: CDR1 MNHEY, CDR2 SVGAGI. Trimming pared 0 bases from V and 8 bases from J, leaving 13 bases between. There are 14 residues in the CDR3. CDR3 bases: TGTGCCAGCAGTTACTCCGGCAGGCTGTACGGCTACACCTTC. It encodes CASSYSGRLYGYTF.

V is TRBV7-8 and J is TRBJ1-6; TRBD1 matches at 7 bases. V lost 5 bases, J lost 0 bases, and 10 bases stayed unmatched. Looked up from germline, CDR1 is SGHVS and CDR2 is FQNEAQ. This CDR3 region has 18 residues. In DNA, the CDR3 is TGTGCCAGCAGCATTGATTCAGGGGGGAGCTCCTATAATTCACCCCTCCACTTT. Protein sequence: CASSIDSGGSSYNSPLHF.

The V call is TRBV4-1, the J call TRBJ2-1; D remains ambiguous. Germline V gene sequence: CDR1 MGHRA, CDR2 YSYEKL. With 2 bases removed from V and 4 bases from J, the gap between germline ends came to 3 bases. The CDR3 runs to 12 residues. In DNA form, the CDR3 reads TGCGCCAGCAGCCAAATATACAATGAGCAGTTCTTC. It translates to CASSQIYNEQFF.

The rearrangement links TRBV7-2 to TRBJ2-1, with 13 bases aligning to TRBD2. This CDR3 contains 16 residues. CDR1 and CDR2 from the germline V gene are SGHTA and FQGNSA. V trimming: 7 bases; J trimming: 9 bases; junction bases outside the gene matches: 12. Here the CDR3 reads CASIPGPLAGGGEQFF. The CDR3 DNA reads TGTGCCAGCATCCCCGGGCCACTAGCGGGAGGGGGTGAGCAGTTCTTC.

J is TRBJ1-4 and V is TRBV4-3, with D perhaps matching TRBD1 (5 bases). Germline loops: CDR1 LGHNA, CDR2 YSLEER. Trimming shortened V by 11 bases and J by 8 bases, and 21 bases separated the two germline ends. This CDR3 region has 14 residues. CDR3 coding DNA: TGCGCCCGAGGCCCGGGGGGGGTAGAAGAAAAACTGTTTTTT. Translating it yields CARGPGGVEEKLFF.

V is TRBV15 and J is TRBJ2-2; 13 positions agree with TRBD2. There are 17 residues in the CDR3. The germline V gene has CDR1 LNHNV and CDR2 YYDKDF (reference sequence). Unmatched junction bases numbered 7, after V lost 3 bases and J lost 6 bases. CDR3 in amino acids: CATSSPTSGGDAGELFF. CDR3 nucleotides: TGTGCCACCAGCAGCCCCACTAGCGGGGGGGATGCCGGGGAGCTGTTTTTT.

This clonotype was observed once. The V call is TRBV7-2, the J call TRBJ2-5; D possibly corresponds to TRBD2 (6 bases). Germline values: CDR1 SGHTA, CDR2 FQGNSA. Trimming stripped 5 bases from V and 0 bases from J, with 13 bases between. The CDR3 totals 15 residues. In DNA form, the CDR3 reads TGTGCCAGCAGCCGTAAGGCGGGAAACCAAGAGACCCAGTACTTC. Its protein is CASSRKAGNQETQYF.

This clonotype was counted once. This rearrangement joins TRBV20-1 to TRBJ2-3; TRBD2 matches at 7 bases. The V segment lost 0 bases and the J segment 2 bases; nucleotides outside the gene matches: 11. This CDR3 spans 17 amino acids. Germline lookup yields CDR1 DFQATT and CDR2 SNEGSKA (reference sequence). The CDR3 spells CSARDPGRKTITDTQYF. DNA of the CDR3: TGCAGTGCTAGAGATCCCGGGAGGAAAACCATCACAGATACGCAGTATTTT.

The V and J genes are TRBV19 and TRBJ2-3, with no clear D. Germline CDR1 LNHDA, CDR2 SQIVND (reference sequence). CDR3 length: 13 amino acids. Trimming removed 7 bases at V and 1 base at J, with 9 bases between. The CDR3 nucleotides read TGTGCCAGTACTTTTTCGGGCACAGATACGCAGTATTTT. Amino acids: CASTFSGTDTQYF.

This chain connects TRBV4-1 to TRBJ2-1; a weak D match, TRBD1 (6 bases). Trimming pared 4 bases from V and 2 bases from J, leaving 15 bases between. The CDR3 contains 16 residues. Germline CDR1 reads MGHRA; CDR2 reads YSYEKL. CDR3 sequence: CASSPRTQGPYNEQFF. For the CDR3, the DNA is TGCGCCAGCAGCCCAAGAACACAGGGCCCCTACAATGAGCAGTTCTTC.

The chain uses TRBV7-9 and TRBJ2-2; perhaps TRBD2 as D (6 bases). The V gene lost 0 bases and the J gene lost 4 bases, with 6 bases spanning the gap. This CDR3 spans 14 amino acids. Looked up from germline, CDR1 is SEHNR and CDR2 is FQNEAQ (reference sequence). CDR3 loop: CASSLATSTGELFF. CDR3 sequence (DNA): TGTGCCAGCAGCTTAGCGACTAGCACCGGGGAGCTGTTTTTT.

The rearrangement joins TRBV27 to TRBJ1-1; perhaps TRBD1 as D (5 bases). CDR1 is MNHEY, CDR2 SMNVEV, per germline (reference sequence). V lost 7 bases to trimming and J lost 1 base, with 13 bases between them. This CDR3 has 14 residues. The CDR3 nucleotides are TGTGCCAGCATGGTCTTCGGGGGGAACACTGAAGCTTTCTTT. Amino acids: CASMVFGGNTEAFF.

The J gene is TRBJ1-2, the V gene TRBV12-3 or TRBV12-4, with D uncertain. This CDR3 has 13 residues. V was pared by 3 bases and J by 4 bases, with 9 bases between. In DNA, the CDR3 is TGTGCCAGCAGTTTTTCAGGACTCTATGGCTACACCTTC. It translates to CASSFSGLYGYTF.

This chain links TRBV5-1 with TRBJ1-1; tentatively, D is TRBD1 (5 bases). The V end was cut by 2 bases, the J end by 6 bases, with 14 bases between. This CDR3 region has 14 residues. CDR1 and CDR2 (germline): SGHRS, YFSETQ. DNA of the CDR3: TGCGCCAGCAGCTTCCAAGGATCAGGGCCTGAAGCTTTCTTT. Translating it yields CASSFQGSGPEAFF. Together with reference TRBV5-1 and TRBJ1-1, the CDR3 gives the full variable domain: KAGVTQTPRYLIKTRGQQVTLSCSPISGHRSVSWYQQTPGQGLQFLFEYFSETQRNKGNFPGRFSGRQFSNSRSEMNVSTLELGDSALYLCASSFQGSGPEAFFGQGTRLTVV.

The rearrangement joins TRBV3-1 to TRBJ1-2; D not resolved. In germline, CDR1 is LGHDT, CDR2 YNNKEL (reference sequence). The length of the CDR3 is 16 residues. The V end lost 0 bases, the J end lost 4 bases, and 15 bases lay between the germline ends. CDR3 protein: CASSQDRRGFGYGYTF. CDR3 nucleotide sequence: TGTGCCAGCAGCCAAGATAGGCGGGGATTCGGCTATGGCTACACCTTC.

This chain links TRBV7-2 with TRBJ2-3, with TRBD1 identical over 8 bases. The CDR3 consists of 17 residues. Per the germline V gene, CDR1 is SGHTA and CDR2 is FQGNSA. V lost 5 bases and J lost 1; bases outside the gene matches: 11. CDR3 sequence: CASSIGSTGVGTDTQYF. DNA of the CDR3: TGTGCCAGCAGCATCGGGTCGACAGGGGTCGGCACAGATACGCAGTATTTT.

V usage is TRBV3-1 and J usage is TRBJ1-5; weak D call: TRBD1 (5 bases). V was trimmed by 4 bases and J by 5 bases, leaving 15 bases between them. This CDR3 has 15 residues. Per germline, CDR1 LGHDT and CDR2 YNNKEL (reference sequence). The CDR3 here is CASSRGGGTYQPQHF. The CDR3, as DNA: TGTGCCAGCAGCCGCGGCGGGGGAACGTATCAGCCCCAGCATTTT. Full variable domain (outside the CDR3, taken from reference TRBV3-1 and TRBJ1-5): DTAVSQTPKYLVTQMGNDKSIKCEQNLGHDTMYWYKQDSKKFLKIMFSYNNKELIINETVPNRFSPKSPDKAHLNLHINSLELGDSAVYFCASSRGGGTYQPQHFGDGTRLSIL.

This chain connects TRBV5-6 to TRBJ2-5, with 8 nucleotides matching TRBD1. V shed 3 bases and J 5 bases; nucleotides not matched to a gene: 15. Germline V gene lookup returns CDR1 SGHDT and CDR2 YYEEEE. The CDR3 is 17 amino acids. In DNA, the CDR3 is TGTGCCAGCAGCTCCGTATTCTGGACAGGGTCTTTGGAGACCCAGTACTTC. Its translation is CASSSVFWTGSLETQYF.

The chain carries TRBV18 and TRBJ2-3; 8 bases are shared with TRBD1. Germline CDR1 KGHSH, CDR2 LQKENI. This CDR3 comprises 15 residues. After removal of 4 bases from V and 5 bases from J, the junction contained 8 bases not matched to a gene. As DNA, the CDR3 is TGTGCCAGCTCACGCCGGACAGGGCAGATAGATACGCAGTATTTT. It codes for CASSRRTGQIDTQYF.

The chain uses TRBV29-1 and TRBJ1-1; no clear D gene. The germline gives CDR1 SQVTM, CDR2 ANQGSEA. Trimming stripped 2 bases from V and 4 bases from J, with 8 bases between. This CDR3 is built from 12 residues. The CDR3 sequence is CSVEIFSTEAFF. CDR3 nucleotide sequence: TGCAGCGTTGAAATCTTCTCCACTGAAGCTTTCTTT.

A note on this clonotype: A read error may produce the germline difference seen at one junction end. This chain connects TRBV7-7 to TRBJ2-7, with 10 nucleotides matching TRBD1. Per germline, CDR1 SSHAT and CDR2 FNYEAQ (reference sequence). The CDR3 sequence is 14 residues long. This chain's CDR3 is CASSAGQGSYEQYF. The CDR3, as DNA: TGTGCTAGCAGCGCGGGACAGGGGTCCTACGAGCAGTACTTC. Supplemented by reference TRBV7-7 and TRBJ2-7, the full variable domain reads GAGVSQSPRYKVTKRGQDVTLRCDPISSHATLYWYQQALGQGPEFLTYFNYEAQPDKSGLPSDRFSAERPEGSISTLTIQRTEQRDSAMYRCASSAGQGSYEQYFGPGTRLTVT.

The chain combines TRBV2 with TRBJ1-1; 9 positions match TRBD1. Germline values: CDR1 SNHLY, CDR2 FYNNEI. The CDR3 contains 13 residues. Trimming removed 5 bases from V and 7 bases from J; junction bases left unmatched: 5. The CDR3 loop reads CASSSGTGLEAFF. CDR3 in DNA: TGTGCCAGCAGTTCTGGGACAGGGCTTGAAGCTTTCTTT.

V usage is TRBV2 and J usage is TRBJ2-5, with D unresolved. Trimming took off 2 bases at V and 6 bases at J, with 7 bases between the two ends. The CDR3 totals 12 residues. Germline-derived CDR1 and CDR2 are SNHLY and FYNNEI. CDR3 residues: CASSEREKTQYF. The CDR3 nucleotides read TGTGCCAGCAGTGAAAGGGAAAAGACCCAGTACTTC.